This is a list of T cell receptor beta chains from one sample in a study of blood T cell repertoires in COVID-19. Repertoires were generated with immunoSEQ multiplex PCR, while TCRdb's copy carries only in-frame clones and drops some. Altogether some 140,000 clones are present, 80% to 85% being singletons, with the ten largest covering around 1.4%. Sequencing was performed on peripheral blood. The receptors were sampled from a man aged 55 to 70 with acute or convalescent COVID-19. The CDR3 runs from the conserved cysteine through the conserved F or W. Fields, in order: V gene, D gene, clone size, J gene, CDR3 DNA, CDR3 protein. The D gene is left open where the match is weak. Some rows mark clone size as missing; the rest say once, few, many or name a class of expanded clone.

TRBV5-1,TRBD1,-,TRBJ1-3,TGCGCCAGCAGCTTGGAGACAGGGCAGGGAAACACCATATATTTT,CASSLETGQGNTIYF
TRBV5-6,-,-,TRBJ2-4,TGTGCCAGCAGCTTGATCTTAGCCAAAAACATTCAGTACTTC,CASSLILAKNIQYF
TRBV5-1,-,-,TRBJ2-5,TGCGCCAGCAGCCAGGCGGGATCCCTAGAGACCCAGTACTTC,CASSQAGSLETQYF
TRBV4-2,-,-,TRBJ2-2,TGTGCCAGCAGCCAAGTGAGCCCGAACGGGGAGCTGTTTTTT,CASSQVSPNGELFF
TRBV5-6,TRBD1,-,TRBJ1-1,TGTGCCAGCAGCTTGTTGACTTACAGGGGGCTAGGGAACACTGAAGCTTTCTTT,CASSLLTYRGLGNTEAFF
TRBV5-1,TRBD1,-,TRBJ2-5,TGCGCCAGCAGCTTAGCCAGGGGGCGGGAGACCCAGTACTTC,CASSLARGRETQYF
TRBV18,TRBD1,-,TRBJ1-2,TGTGCCAGCTCACGGGACAGGACACCCTACTATGGCTACACCTTC,CASSRDRTPYYGYTF
TRBV6-2/TRBV6-3,TRBD1,-,TRBJ1-5,TGTGCCAGCAGCTTGGACAGGTATAGCAATCAGCCCCAGCATTTT,CASSLDRYSNQPQHF
TRBV6-1,-,-,TRBJ1-5,TGTGCCAGCAGTGAGAATTATTACAGGTCCAATCAGCCCCAGCATTTT,CASSENYYRSNQPQHF
TRBV14,-,-,TRBJ2-2,TGTGCCAGCAGCCAAGACAGGGTTAACACCGGGGAGCTGTTTTTT,CASSQDRVNTGELFF
TRBV19,-,-,TRBJ1-1,TGTGCCAGTAGTAGACTAGGGACTGAAGCTTTCTTT,CASSRLGTEAFF
TRBV5-1,TRBD2,once,TRBJ2-3,TGCGCCAGCAGTAGGGAGGGGCCAGATACGCAGTATTTT,CASSREGPDTQYF
TRBV6-1,TRBD1,few,TRBJ2-2,TGTGCCAGCAGTGAACACAGGGGGAGGACCGGGGAGCTGTTTTTT,CASSEHRGRTGELFF
TRBV9,-,once,TRBJ1-1,TGTGCCAGCAGCCGCCTCCTAGCGGGGGGCCGGGAAACTTTCTTT,CASSRLLAGGRETFF
TRBV9,TRBD1,-,TRBJ1-2,TGTGCCAGCAGCTCCCAGGGGGGAATCTATGGCTACACCTTC,CASSSQGGIYGYTF
TRBV3-1/TRBV3-2,-,-,TRBJ2-7,TGTGCCAGCAGCCATCAGCGGAGACTCGTCGAGCAGTACTTC,CASSHQRRLVEQYF
TRBV6-1,TRBD1,-,TRBJ1-6,TGTGCCAGCAGCGAAGAGGGGACAGGGTTCGGTTCACCCCTCCACTTT,CASSEEGTGFGSPLHF
TRBV15,-,few,TRBJ2-2,TGTGCCACCAGGCCCGAGGGGGAGGGGACCGGGGAGCTGTTTTTT,CATRPEGEGTGELFF
TRBV2,-,-,TRBJ2-7,TGTGCCAGCAAAGCCTCTGAGAGCTCCTACGAGCAGTACTTC,CASKASESSYEQYF
TRBV15,-,-,TRBJ2-5,TGTGCCACCAGCAGCCCTGCCAGCGGAGGTCAAGAGACCCAGTACTTC,CATSSPASGGQETQYF
TRBV7-6,TRBD2,-,TRBJ2-3,TGTGCCAGCAGCTTCGGGACTAGCGGGGGGACCACAGATACGCAGTATTTT,CASSFGTSGGTTDTQYF
TRBV14,-,few,TRBJ2-2,TGTGCCAGCAGCCCAGAGAGGGGGATCGGGGAGCTGTTTTTT,CASSPERGIGELFF
TRBV5-5,-,-,TRBJ2-7,TGTGCCAGCAGATTGACAGGCTCCTACGAGCAGTACTTC,CASRLTGSYEQYF
TRBV30,-,-,TRBJ2-2,TGTGCCTGGATAGGGGAAACGAACACCGGGGAGCTGTTTTTT,CAWIGETNTGELFF
TRBV7-3,TRBD2,once,TRBJ2-7,TGTGCCAGCAGCACGACGACTAGCGGCTATCCCTACGAGCAGTACTTC,CASSTTTSGYPYEQYF
TRBV10-3,-,few,TRBJ2-7,TGTGCCATCAGTGAGTCTCCCGGCGAGCAGTACTTC,CAISESPGEQYF
TRBV7-2,-,-,TRBJ1-2,TGTGCCAGCAGCTTGGCCACCAACTATGGCTACACCTTC,CASSLATNYGYTF
TRBV11-2,-,few,TRBJ1-6,TGTGCCAGCAGCTTGATAAATGAGGCCCTCCACTTT,CASSLINEALHF
TRBV5-1,TRBD1,-,TRBJ1-2,TGCGCCAGCAGCTTGCCCCTGGACAGGGGCATCAATGGCTACACCTTC,CASSLPLDRGINGYTF
TRBV6-2/TRBV6-3,-,-,TRBJ1-1,TGTGCCAGCAGTTACCCAATCGGGGAAGCTTTCTTT,CASSYPIGEAFF
TRBV20-1,TRBD1,-,TRBJ1-1,TGCAGTGCCAGTGGGACAGCCGTCAACACTGAAGCTTTCTTT,CSASGTAVNTEAFF
TRBV7-6,-,-,TRBJ1-2,TGTGCCAGCAGCTTATCCGCGGAGAGGGATGATGGCTACACCTTC,CASSLSAERDDGYTF
TRBV28,TRBD2,-,TRBJ2-3,TGTGCCAGCAGCGAGCAGGGAGGGAGGCTGGATACGCAGTATTTT,CASSEQGGRLDTQYF
TRBV30,TRBD1,-,TRBJ2-2,TGTGCCTGGCGACAGGGGAGAAGGACCGGGGAGCTGTTTTTT,CAWRQGRRTGELFF
TRBV19,-,-,TRBJ2-7,TGTGCCAGTAGTACCTTAGCGGACTCCTACGAGCAGTACTTC,CASSTLADSYEQYF
TRBV5-6,TRBD2,-,TRBJ2-2,TGTGCCAGCAGCTTTTTAGGTCGTCTAGCGGGTTTATCCGGGGAGCTGTTTTTT,CASSFLGRLAGLSGELFF
TRBV14,TRBD1,-,TRBJ1-1,TGTGCCAGCAGCCAACACGGACAGGGGCTCCAGGACACTGAAGCTTTCTTT,CASSQHGQGLQDTEAFF
TRBV24-1,TRBD1,-,TRBJ1-4,TGTGCCACCAGTGATTCACGACAGGGGGCGACCCAAAAACTGTTTTTT,CATSDSRQGATQKLFF
TRBV28,-,-,TRBJ1-5,TGTGCCAGCAAAGGCCCGGGGGTTCAGCCCCAGCATTTT,CASKGPGVQPQHF
TRBV7-2,TRBD2,-,TRBJ2-3,TGTGCCAGCAGCTTAATAGCGGGAGGGGTAGGGAGCACAGATACGCAGTATTTT,CASSLIAGGVGSTDTQYF
TRBV7-9,-,few,TRBJ2-2,TGTGCCAGCAGCAAAAGTCACACCGCGAACACCGGGGAGCTGTTTTTT,CASSKSHTANTGELFF
TRBV7-3,TRBD2,-,TRBJ2-3,TGTGCCAGCAGCTCCCCTAGCGGGAGCACAGATACGCAGTATTTT,CASSSPSGSTDTQYF
TRBV21-1,-,once,TRBJ2-3,TGTGCCAGCTACCAAGGTGGGACAGGGGCCCCGGATACGCAGTATTTT,CASYQGGTGAPDTQYF
TRBV13,-,-,TRBJ2-2,TGTGCCAGCAGCTTAGGCCTAAGAGGGCCCGGGGAGCTGTTTTTT,CASSLGLRGPGELFF
TRBV7-9,TRBD1,-,TRBJ2-7,TGTGCCAGCAGCTTAGAGACAGGGGTCGCCGCCTACGAGCAGTACTTC,CASSLETGVAAYEQYF
TRBV6-5,TRBD2,few,TRBJ2-1,TGTGCCAGCAGGATTAGCGGGAACTCCTACAATGAGCAGTTCTTC,CASRISGNSYNEQFF
TRBV5-4,-,-,TRBJ1-4,TGTGCCAGCAGCTTAGACAGATCAACTAATGAAAAACTGTTTTTT,CASSLDRSTNEKLFF
TRBV30,-,-,TRBJ2-5,TGTGCCTGGAGTTTGACAGTCCAAGAGACCCAGTACTTC,CAWSLTVQETQYF
TRBV29-1,TRBD1,few,TRBJ1-5,TGCAGCGTTGTAGGGACAGGTGGCAATCAGCCCCAGCATTTT,CSVVGTGGNQPQHF
TRBV5-1,-,-,TRBJ2-7,TGCGCCAGCAGCGCCGACAGACCCTACGAGCAGTACTTC,CASSADRPYEQYF
TRBV19,-,-,TRBJ2-1,TGTGCCAGTAGATCGGAGGGAACTATTCTCGGCAATGAGCAGTTCTTC,CASRSEGTILGNEQFF
TRBV30,TRBD2,-,TRBJ2-1,TGTGCCTGGAGGGCTAGCGGGAGGTTAAACAATGAGCAGTTCTTC,CAWRASGRLNNEQFF
TRBV5-4,-,-,TRBJ2-5,TGTGCCAGCAGCTTGGACCGGGTGAAGGAGACCCAGTACTTC,CASSLDRVKETQYF